This is a list of T cell receptor beta chains from one sample in a study of shared clonotypes between healthy human individuals. Some clones are missing from TCRdb's copy, which holds only in-frame ones; the method was immunoSEQ multiplex PCR. The sample yields hundreds of thousands of clones, just over 75% seen once. The specimen sequenced was PBMCs. These receptors were obtained from a woman aged 40 to 55 in good health. Some clones in this sample may be carry-over from other donors' samples. Each CDR3 is given with its conserved first and last residue. The order of the fields is CDR3 DNA, CDR3 protein, D gene, V gene, J gene, clone size. The D gene is left open where the match is weak. Clone size is not always given. Where it is, it says once, few, many or a class for expanded clones.

TGTGCCAGCAGCTGGGGACTAGCGGCAGATACGCAGTATTTT	CASSWGLAADTQYF	TRBD2	TRBV7-3	TRBJ2-3	-
TGTGCCAGCAGTGATGGACAGGGGTTGAGTGGCTACACCTTC	CASSDGQGLSGYTF	TRBD1	TRBV6-1	TRBJ1-2	-
TGTGCCAGCAGCTTAACTGGATACACCGGGGAGCTGTTTTTT	CASSLTGYTGELFF	-	TRBV7-3	TRBJ2-2	-
TGCGCCAGCAGGGTTACCGGGACTAGCCAAGAGACCCAGTACTTC	CASRVTGTSQETQYF	TRBD2	TRBV5-1	TRBJ2-5	-
TGCGCCAGCAGCTCCGACATTCGGAGGGCCTTGGGCACAGATACGCAGTATTTT	CASSSDIRRALGTDTQYF	-	TRBV5-1	TRBJ2-3	-
TGTGCCAGTAGTATGGGAGACTTCAATGAGCAGTTCTTC	CASSMGDFNEQFF	-	TRBV19	TRBJ2-1	few
TGCGCCAGCAGCGGGCCGGGACAGGGGAACACCGGGGAGCTGTTTTTT	CASSGPGQGNTGELFF	TRBD1	TRBV5-1	TRBJ2-2	-
TGTGCCAGCAGTCCCGGGACAGGGGGTAGGACGCAGTATTTT	CASSPGTGGRTQYF	TRBD1	TRBV6-5	TRBJ2-3	-
TGTGCCAGCAGCTTAGTAGCGGTTGGCTACGAGCAGTACTTC	CASSLVAVGYEQYF	-	TRBV7-8	TRBJ2-7	-
TGTGCCAGCAGCTTAGGCGGGAGACCCTACGAGCAGTACTTC	CASSLGGRPYEQYF	TRBD2	TRBV7-2	TRBJ2-7	few
TGTGCCAGCAGTGAAAAGCTTCTAGGGGGCACAGATACGCAGTATTTT	CASSEKLLGGTDTQYF	-	TRBV2	TRBJ2-3	-
TGTGCCAGCAGCGTAGAGCGGAGGGGGGACACCCAGTACTTC	CASSVERRGDTQYF	-	TRBV9	TRBJ2-5	few
TGTGCCAGCAGCGTAGCTCTAACTCCGGGAGGGCCGCAGGAGCAGTACTTC	CASSVALTPGGPQEQYF	TRBD2	TRBV9	TRBJ2-7	-
TGTGCCAGCAGTGACTCGGCAGGCCCCAAGGGCATTCAGTACTTC	CASSDSAGPKGIQYF	-	TRBV6-4	TRBJ2-4	-
TGTGCCAGCAGCTTTGCGATGGGCGGGGCCACCTACGAGCAGTACTTC	CASSFAMGGATYEQYF	-	TRBV5-5	TRBJ2-7	few
TGTGCCAGCAGCTTAGATCCCGACAGGCAAGAGACCCAGTACTTC	CASSLDPDRQETQYF	-	TRBV11-3	TRBJ2-5	-
TGTGCCAGCAGCTTAGCCGCGGGGTCTCACGAGCAGTACTTC	CASSLAAGSHEQYF	-	TRBV7-2	TRBJ2-7	-
TGTGCCAGCAGTCCCGCTCCGGGACGTACCTTGGGCACTGAAGCTTTCTTT	CASSPAPGRTLGTEAFF	-	TRBV28	TRBJ1-1	-
TGTGCCAGCAGCTTAGGCCACTACGAGCAGTACTTC	CASSLGHYEQYF	-	TRBV11-2	TRBJ2-7	once
TGTGCCAGCAGCCCCGGGACAGGGGGCTACGAGCAGTACTTC	CASSPGTGGYEQYF	TRBD1	TRBV11-2	TRBJ2-7	-
TGTGCCAGCAGCTTAGTCGGGGGTGAGCAGTTCTTC	CASSLVGGEQFF	-	TRBV7-9	TRBJ2-1	-
TGTGCCAGCGCCACACGTCAGAACACCGGGGAGCTGTTTTTT	CASATRQNTGELFF	-	TRBV11-1	TRBJ2-2	-
TGTGCCAGCAGTAGCGGGAGAGGTACAGATACGCAGTATTTT	CASSSGRGTDTQYF	TRBD2	TRBV11-3	TRBJ2-3	many
TGTGCCAGCAGCTTAATACACGAGCAGTACTTC	CASSLIHEQYF	-	TRBV7-2	TRBJ2-7	few
TGTGCCACCAGCAGAGGGAACAGGTACCAAGAGACCCAGTACTTC	CATSRGNRYQETQYF	-	TRBV15	TRBJ2-5	few
TGCGCCAGCAGCTTGTCGGGCAATCAGCCCCAGCATTTT	CASSLSGNQPQHF	-	TRBV5-1	TRBJ1-5	-
TGTGCCAGCAGCTTAGAACAGGGGTCCGAGCAGTACTTC	CASSLEQGSEQYF	TRBD1	TRBV7-2	TRBJ2-7	-
TGTGCCAGCACCAAGGTGAGGGAACCGTACGAGCAGTACTTC	CASTKVREPYEQYF	-	TRBV28	TRBJ2-7	-
TGTGCCAGCAGCTTGGACAGTAGGCCCCAGCATTTT	CASSLDSRPQHF	-	TRBV7-9	TRBJ1-5	-
TGCGCCAGCAGCTTGGAAGGGGCCCCTGATGGGTACGGCGAGCAGTACTTC	CASSLEGAPDGYGEQYF	-	TRBV5-1	TRBJ2-7	-
TGTGCCAGCAGTCCCCCGGGACAGACTACCTCTGGAAACACCATATATTTT	CASSPPGQTTSGNTIYF	TRBD1	TRBV28	TRBJ1-3	-